These 6 T cell receptor beta chains share one sample of origin, sequenced in a study of blood T cell repertoires in COVID-19. The protocol was immunoSEQ multiplex PCR, while the TCRdb copy is restricted to in-frame clones and leaves out a portion. Here the sample spans 250,000 or so clones, around 86% being singletons. Sequencing used peripheral blood. These receptors were collected from a man aged 35 to 55 with active or convalescent COVID-19.

This chain links TRBV7-9 with TRBJ1-2; TRBD1 agrees at 7 bases. CDR3 length equals 13 residues. The germline CDR1 and CDR2 sequences are SEHNR and FQNEAQ (reference sequence). Germline trimming cut 5 bases from V and 6 bases from J; bases unmatched to any gene: 6. As DNA, the CDR3 is TGTGCCAGCAGCAAAGGGACAGCGGATGGCTACACCTTC. Translated, it gives CASSKGTADGYTF. Full variable domain (outside the CDR3, taken from reference TRBV7-9 and TRBJ1-2): DTGVSQNPRHKITKRGQNVTFRCDPISEHNRLYWYRQTLGQGPEFLTYFQNEAQLEKSRLLSDRFSAERPKGSFSTLEIQRTEQGDSAMYLCASSKGTADGYTFGSGTRLTVV.

The chain joins TRBV28 to TRBJ2-4, with D possibly being TRBD1 (6 bases). Trimming cost V 4 bases and J 8 bases, with 12 bases left between them. From germline, CDR1 is MDHEN and CDR2 SYDVKM. The CDR3 is 13 amino acids. The CDR3 DNA reads as TGTGCCAGCAGTTCCACAGGGAAGGACATTCAGTACTTC. Translation gives CASSSTGKDIQYF. Drawing the rest from reference TRBV28 and TRBJ2-4, the complete variable domain is DVKVTQSSRYLVKRTGEKVFLECVQDMDHENMFWYRQDPGLGLRLIYFSYDVKMKEKGDIPEGYSVSREKKERFSLILESASTNQTSMYLCASSSTGKDIQYFGAGTRLSVL.

The chain joins TRBV12-3 or TRBV12-4 to TRBJ2-3; D is unresolved. Trimming cost V 2 bases and J 6 bases, with 6 bases left between them. The CDR3 contains 12 residues. CDR3: CASSLLADTQYF. The CDR3 DNA reads as TGTGCCAGCAGTTTATTAGCTGATACGCAGTATTTT.

The CDR3 region is CASRNRLRVSGGADTQYF. CDR3 DNA sequence: TGTGCCAGCAGAAATAGACTCCGTGTAAGCGGGGGTGCAGATACGCAGTATTTT. This chain connects TRBV27 to TRBJ2-3, with 8 bases identical to TRBD2. Trimming removed 6 bases from V and 4 bases from J; junction bases left unmatched: 18. This CDR3 is built from 18 residues. CDR1 and CDR2 (germline): MNHEY, SMNVEV (reference sequence).

This clone has a single count. The rearrangement links TRBV20-1 to TRBJ2-7; unclear D gene. The V end lost 4 bases, the J end lost 0 bases, and 4 bases lay between the germline ends. Germline V CDR1 and CDR2: DFQATT, SNEGSKA (reference sequence). The CDR3 is 11 residues long. CDR3 in DNA: TGCAGTGCTACGAGCTCCTACGAGCAGTACTTC. Translating it yields CSATSSYEQYF.

The chain joins TRBV27 to TRBJ2-1, with 7 bases aligning to TRBD1. The CDR3 has 14 amino acids. The V gene's germline CDR1 is MNHEY and CDR2 SMNVEV (reference sequence). J gave up 12 bases and V 3 bases, and 11 bases lay outside the gene matches. CDR3 protein: CASSFVRGRRGQFF. The CDR3 DNA is TGTGCCAGCAGTTTCGTAAGGGGGCGGAGAGGGCAGTTCTTC.